The rows below give T cell receptor beta chains drawn from one sample of a study of neurological immune-mediated disorders. MiXCR, run by TCRdb on the 5' RACE reads, gives a single entry per CDR3 protein. The repertoire consists of 50,000 to 70,000 distinct CDR3 sequences, with 9.5% to 15% occurring once and the leading ten covering over 8.5%. Sequenced: PBMCs. The receptors come from an older woman with HTLV-1-associated myelopathy (HAM/TSP). Both conserved end residues are part of each CDR3.

j_call: TRBJ1-1
v_call: TRBV4-1
cdr3_aa: CASSPPDRVGNTEAFF

j_call: TRBJ2-1
v_call: TRBV11-2
cdr3_aa: CASSPRSGGSSYNEQFF

j_call: TRBJ2-5
v_call: TRBV11-2
cdr3_aa: CASRITPGTVQETQYF

j_call: TRBJ2-7
v_call: TRBV2
cdr3_aa: CASRSTGYEQYF

j_call: TRBJ2-2
v_call: TRBV5-1
cdr3_aa: CASSRQGQDTNTGELFF

j_call: TRBJ1-2
v_call: TRBV7-2
cdr3_aa: CASSQGGGGYGYTF

j_call: TRBJ2-6
v_call: TRBV5-6
cdr3_aa: CASSFGTITGANVLTF

j_call: TRBJ2-5
v_call: TRBV7-9
cdr3_aa: CASSLDKRLGFQETQYF

j_call: TRBJ2-1
v_call: TRBV7-2
cdr3_aa: CASSLGGDTTYNEQFF

j_call: TRBJ2-1
v_call: TRBV4-2
cdr3_aa: CASSHAIGGSNNEQFF

j_call: TRBJ2-4
v_call: TRBV5-5
cdr3_aa: CASSSPVTGKRNIQYF

j_call: TRBJ2-5
v_call: TRBV3-1
cdr3_aa: CASSREKYQETQYF

j_call: TRBJ1-1
v_call: TRBV5-1
cdr3_aa: CASSERQTPTGQAFF

j_call: TRBJ2-7
v_call: TRBV5-1
cdr3_aa: CASMGTGGVYEQYF

j_call: TRBJ2-7
v_call: TRBV7-2
cdr3_aa: CASSLVPRGDEQYF

j_call: TRBJ2-3
v_call: TRBV15
cdr3_aa: CATSREELAESTDTQYF

j_call: TRBJ2-7
v_call: TRBV18
cdr3_aa: CASSPPKARSYEQYF

j_call: TRBJ2-7
v_call: TRBV15
cdr3_aa: CATSDPGGVRNEQYF

j_call: TRBJ2-3
v_call: TRBV9
cdr3_aa: CASSVGQGNTDTQYF

j_call: TRBJ2-1
v_call: TRBV4-1
cdr3_aa: CASSQPRQAYNEQFF

j_call: TRBJ2-2
v_call: TRBV11-2
cdr3_aa: CASSLRGQNTGELFF

j_call: TRBJ2-3
v_call: TRBV12-3/TRBV12-4
cdr3_aa: CASSLGNTDTQYF

j_call: TRBJ2-1
v_call: TRBV27
cdr3_aa: CASSFFLVSVASAYNEQFF

j_call: TRBJ2-7
v_call: TRBV3-1
cdr3_aa: CASSFSGSSNEQYF

j_call: TRBJ2-7
v_call: TRBV7-9
cdr3_aa: CASSDGGSYEQYF

j_call: TRBJ2-7
v_call: TRBV11-2
cdr3_aa: CASSLGQGSLYEQYF

j_call: TRBJ2-5
v_call: TRBV27
cdr3_aa: CASSLLGTGSQETQYF

j_call: TRBJ2-4
v_call: TRBV12-3/TRBV12-4
cdr3_aa: CASSLFGGVAKNIQYF

j_call: TRBJ2-7
v_call: TRBV6-2/TRBV6-3
cdr3_aa: CASNTPSGEQYF

j_call: TRBJ2-7
v_call: TRBV7-2
cdr3_aa: CASSVTGTGGYEQYF

j_call: TRBJ1-3
v_call: TRBV5-1
cdr3_aa: CASSLWSTQGGNTIYF

j_call: TRBJ2-4
v_call: TRBV12-3/TRBV12-4
cdr3_aa: CASSNRQPGTKNIQYF

j_call: TRBJ2-1
v_call: TRBV29-1
cdr3_aa: CSVERGLAGGIEQFF

j_call: TRBJ1-4
v_call: TRBV5-1
cdr3_aa: CASSLSGATNEKLFF

j_call: TRBJ1-2
v_call: TRBV14
cdr3_aa: CASSQENRENYGYTF

j_call: TRBJ1-2
v_call: TRBV12-3/TRBV12-4
cdr3_aa: CASRPPGGNYGYTF

j_call: TRBJ2-5
v_call: TRBV19
cdr3_aa: CASSIRREKEETQYF

j_call: TRBJ2-1
v_call: TRBV5-1
cdr3_aa: CASSPGGSGSSYNEQFF

j_call: TRBJ2-7
v_call: TRBV25-1
cdr3_aa: CASSEIGEGNEQYF

j_call: TRBJ2-7
v_call: TRBV7-2
cdr3_aa: CASSLAASGRASSYEQYF

j_call: TRBJ1-1
v_call: TRBV20-1
cdr3_aa: CSVRGQANTEAFF

j_call: TRBJ2-6
v_call: TRBV7-3
cdr3_aa: CASSFYICSALYRGTGANVLTF

j_call: TRBJ2-7
v_call: TRBV3-1
cdr3_aa: CASSRASTGASYEQYF